These 13 T cell receptor beta chains share one sample of origin, sequenced in a study of blood T cell repertoires in COVID-19. Profiling relied on immunoSEQ multiplex PCR, and the TCRdb table lists in-frame clones only, not all of them. The top ten hold about 6% of the sample, which has around 200,000 clones, 83% seen once. The sequenced material came from peripheral blood. These receptors all come from a middle-aged woman with acute or convalescent COVID-19.

The rearrangement uses TRBV28 and TRBJ1-1; 7 bases are a match to TRBD1. The CDR3 is 16 amino acids. V gave up 4 bases and J gave up 0 bases; unmatched junction bases: 8. Germline CDR1 is MDHEN and CDR2 is SYDVKM. As DNA, the CDR3 is TGTGCCAGCAGTTACCCCATAGGGGGCTTGAACACTGAAGCTTTCTTT. Protein: CASSYPIGGLNTEAFF.

The V call is TRBV10-3, the J call TRBJ1-1; a possible D gene is TRBD1 (5 bases). CDR1 is ENHRY and CDR2 is SYGVKD in the germline V gene. The V and J ends lost 5 bases and 7 bases respectively, with 8 bases between them. This CDR3 has 11 residues. The CDR3 loop reads CAISNRYEAFF. DNA of the CDR3: TGTGCCATCAGTAACAGGTATGAAGCTTTCTTT.

The gene calls are TRBV7-3 and TRBJ2-1, with D maybe TRBD1 (5 bases). Deletions cut 2 bases from V and 0 bases from J, with 14 bases between. The CDR3 runs to 17 residues. Germline V gives CDR1 SGHTA, CDR2 FQGTGA. The CDR3: CASSLQGAKSSYNEQFF. For the CDR3, the DNA is TGTGCCAGCAGCTTACAAGGGGCAAAGAGCTCCTACAATGAGCAGTTCTTC.

Here the CDR3 reads CAESIRDNEQFF. CDR3 coding DNA: TGTGCCGAGAGCATTCGGGACAATGAGCAGTTCTTC. V and J are TRBV30 and TRBJ2-1, with no clear D. CDR3 length equals 12 residues. V was shortened by 8 bases and J by 5 bases, with 13 bases between the two germline ends. Germline V gives CDR1 GTSNPN, CDR2 SVGIG (reference sequence).

A remark on this clone: Other DNA sequences of this sample code for an identical CDR3. The rearrangement joins TRBV12-3 or TRBV12-4 to TRBJ2-7, with D possibly being TRBD1 (5 bases). The CDR3 spans 12 residues. The V and J ends lost 2 bases and 4 bases respectively, with 6 bases between them. CDR3 in amino acids: CASSLQGYEQYF. DNA for the CDR3: TGTGCCAGCAGTTTACAGGGATACGAGCAGTACTTC.

The chain carries TRBV3-1 (or the pseudogene TRBV3-2) and TRBJ2-7; D perhaps matches TRBD2 (6 bases). V was trimmed by 0 bases and J by 7 bases, leaving 10 bases between them. CDR3 size: 13 residues. In germline, CDR1 is LGHDT, CDR2 YNNKEL (reference sequence). The CDR3: CASSQERAGEQYF. In DNA, the CDR3 is TGTGCCAGCAGCCAAGAGCGGGCGGGGGAGCAGTACTTC.

This rearrangement joins TRBV27 to TRBJ2-7, with 8 bases identical to TRBD1. Germline CDR1 is MNHEY and CDR2 is SMNVEV (reference sequence). The CDR3 consists of 14 residues. V dropped 3 bases and J dropped 2; count of bases not matched to a gene: 3. The CDR3 reads CASSLGTGPYEQYF. CDR3 coding DNA: TGTGCCAGCAGTTTGGGGACAGGCCCCTACGAGCAGTACTTC.

The chain has TRBV30 and TRBJ2-1; 7 bases match TRBD1. Germline assignment: CDR1 GTSNPN and CDR2 SVGIG (reference sequence). The CDR3 is 14 residues long. The trim removed 3 bases at V and 9 bases at J, leaving 11 bases unmatched. The CDR3 DNA reads as TGTGCCTGGAGCGTATCCCTAGGGGGCACTGAGCAGTTCTTC. Protein sequence: CAWSVSLGGTEQFF.

This clone was picked up one time. The V gene is TRBV2, the J gene TRBJ2-1; the D is unclear. Trimming shortened V by 8 bases and J by 8 bases, and 19 bases separated the two germline ends. Germline values: CDR1 SNHLY, CDR2 FYNNEI. The CDR3 has 14 amino acids. CDR3 region: CASLGLANIYEQFF. CDR3 in DNA: TGTGCCAGCCTCGGTCTTGCGAATATTTATGAGCAGTTCTTC. The complete variable domain, with remaining parts taken from reference TRBV2 and TRBJ2-1, reads EPEVTQTPSHQVTQMGQEVILRCVPISNHLYFYWYRQILGQKVEFLVSFYNNEISEKSEIFDDQFSVERPDGSNFTLKIRSTKLEDSAMYFCASLGLANIYEQFFGPGTRLTVL.

This clone has a handful of counts. This chain connects TRBV6-4 to TRBJ2-7; possible D gene TRBD2, 6 bases. Germline loops: CDR1 MRHNA, CDR2 SNTAGT. V was shortened by 5 bases and J by 5 bases, with 7 bases between the two germline ends. This CDR3 is built from 11 residues. This CDR3 reads CASSRGDEQYF. As DNA, the CDR3 is TGTGCCAGCAGTCGCGGGGACGAGCAGTACTTC.

This chain joins TRBV15 and TRBJ2-1; TRBD1 might be the D (6 bases). The CDR3 consists of 19 residues. Germline assignment: CDR1 LNHNV and CDR2 YYDKDF (reference sequence). Trimming cost V 0 bases and J 9 bases, with 27 bases left between them. This CDR3 is CATSRDYVSLGQGRGEQFF. The DNA of the CDR3 is TGTGCCACCAGCAGAGATTACGTATCGTTGGGGCAGGGGAGAGGTGAGCAGTTCTTC. The whole variable domain, filled in from reference TRBV15 and TRBJ2-1, reads DAMVIQNPRYQVTQFGKPVTLSCSQTLNHNVMYWYQQKSSQAPKLLFHYYDKDFNNEADTPDNFQSRRPNTSFCFLDIRSPGLGDTAMYLCATSRDYVSLGQGRGEQFFGPGTRLTVL.

For this clone: Other DNA sequences in the sample encode the same CDR3. The gene calls are TRBV28 and TRBJ1-5; the match to TRBD1 covers 7 bases. After removal of 4 bases from V and 1 base from J, the junction contained 1 base not matched to a gene. Germline V gene lookup returns CDR1 MDHEN and CDR2 SYDVKM. CDR3 length: 14 residues. Here the CDR3 reads CASSSGGSNQPQHF. The CDR3 nucleotides are TGTGCCAGCAGTTCAGGGGGGAGCAATCAGCCCCAGCATTTT.

The rearrangement links TRBV29-1 to TRBJ2-1; tentative D call: TRBD2 (6 bases). CDR1 is SQVTM and CDR2 is ANQGSEA in the germline V gene. V gave up 0 bases and J gave up 8 bases, with 20 bases separating them. The CDR3 totals 16 residues. In nucleotides, the CDR3 is TGCAGCGTTGAAGATGCTCGTGGGCAGGGACTCTATGAGCAGTTCTTC. Amino acid sequence: CSVEDARGQGLYEQFF.